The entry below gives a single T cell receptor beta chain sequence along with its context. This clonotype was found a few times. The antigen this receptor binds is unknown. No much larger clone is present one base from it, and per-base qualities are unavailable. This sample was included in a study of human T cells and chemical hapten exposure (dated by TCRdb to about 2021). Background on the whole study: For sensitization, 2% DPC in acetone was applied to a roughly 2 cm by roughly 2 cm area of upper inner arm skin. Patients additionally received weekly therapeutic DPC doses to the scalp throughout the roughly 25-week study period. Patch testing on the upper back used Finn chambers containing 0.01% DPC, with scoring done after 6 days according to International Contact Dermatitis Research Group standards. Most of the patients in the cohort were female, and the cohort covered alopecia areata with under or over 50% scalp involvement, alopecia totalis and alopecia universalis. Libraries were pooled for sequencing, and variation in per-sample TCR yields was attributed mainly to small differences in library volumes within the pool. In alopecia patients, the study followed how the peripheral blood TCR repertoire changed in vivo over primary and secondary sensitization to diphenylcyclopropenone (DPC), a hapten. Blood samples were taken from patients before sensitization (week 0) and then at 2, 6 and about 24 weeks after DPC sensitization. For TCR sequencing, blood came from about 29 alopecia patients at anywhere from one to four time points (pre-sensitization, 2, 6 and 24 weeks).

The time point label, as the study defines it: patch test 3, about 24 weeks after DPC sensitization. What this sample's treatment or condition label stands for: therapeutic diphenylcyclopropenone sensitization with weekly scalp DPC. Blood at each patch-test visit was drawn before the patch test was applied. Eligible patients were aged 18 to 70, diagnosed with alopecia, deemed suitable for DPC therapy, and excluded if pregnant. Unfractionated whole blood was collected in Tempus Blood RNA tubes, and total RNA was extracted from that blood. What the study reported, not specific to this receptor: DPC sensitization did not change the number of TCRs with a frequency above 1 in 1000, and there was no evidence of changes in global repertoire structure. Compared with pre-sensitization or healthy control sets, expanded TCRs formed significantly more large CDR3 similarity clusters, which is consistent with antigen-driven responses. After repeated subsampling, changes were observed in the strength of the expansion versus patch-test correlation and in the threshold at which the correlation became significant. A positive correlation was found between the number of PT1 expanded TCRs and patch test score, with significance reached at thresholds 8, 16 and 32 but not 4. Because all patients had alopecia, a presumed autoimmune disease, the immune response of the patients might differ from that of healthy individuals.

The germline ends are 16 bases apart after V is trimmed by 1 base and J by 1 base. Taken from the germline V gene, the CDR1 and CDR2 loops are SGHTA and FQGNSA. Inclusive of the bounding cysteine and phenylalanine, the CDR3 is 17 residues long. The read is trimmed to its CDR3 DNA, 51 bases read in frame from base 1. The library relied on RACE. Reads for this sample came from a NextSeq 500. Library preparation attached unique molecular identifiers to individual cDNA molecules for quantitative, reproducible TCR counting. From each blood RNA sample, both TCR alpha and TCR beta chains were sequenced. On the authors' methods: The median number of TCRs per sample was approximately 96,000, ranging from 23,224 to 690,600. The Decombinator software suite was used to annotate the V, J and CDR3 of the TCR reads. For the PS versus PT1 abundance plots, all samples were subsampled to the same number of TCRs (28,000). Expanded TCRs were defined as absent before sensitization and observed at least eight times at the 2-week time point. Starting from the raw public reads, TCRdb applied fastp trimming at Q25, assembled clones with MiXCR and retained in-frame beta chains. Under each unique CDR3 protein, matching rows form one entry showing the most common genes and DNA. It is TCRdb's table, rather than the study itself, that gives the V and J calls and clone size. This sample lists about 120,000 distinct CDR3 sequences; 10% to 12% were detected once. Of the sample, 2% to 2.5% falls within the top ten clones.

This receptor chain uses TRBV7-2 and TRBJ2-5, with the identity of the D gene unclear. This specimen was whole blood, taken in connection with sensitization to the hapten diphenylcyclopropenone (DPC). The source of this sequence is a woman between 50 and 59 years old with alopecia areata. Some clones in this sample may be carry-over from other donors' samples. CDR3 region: CASSLVSRTLIQETQYF. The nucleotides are TGTGCCAGCAGCTTAGTATCACGGACCCTCATCCAAGAGACCCAGTACTTC.